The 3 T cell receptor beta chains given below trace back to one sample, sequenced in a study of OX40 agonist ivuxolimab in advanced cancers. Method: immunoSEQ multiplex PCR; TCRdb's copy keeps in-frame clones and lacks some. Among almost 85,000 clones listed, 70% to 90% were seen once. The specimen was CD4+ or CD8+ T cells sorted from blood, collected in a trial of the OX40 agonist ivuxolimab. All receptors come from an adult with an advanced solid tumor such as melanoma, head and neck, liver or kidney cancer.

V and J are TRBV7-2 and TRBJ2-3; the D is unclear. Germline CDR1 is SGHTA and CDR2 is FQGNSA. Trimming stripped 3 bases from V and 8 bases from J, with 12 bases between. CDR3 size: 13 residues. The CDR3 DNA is TGTGCCAGCAGCTTTAAAGGTGGGGTTACGCAGTATTTT. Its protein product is CASSFKGGVTQYF.

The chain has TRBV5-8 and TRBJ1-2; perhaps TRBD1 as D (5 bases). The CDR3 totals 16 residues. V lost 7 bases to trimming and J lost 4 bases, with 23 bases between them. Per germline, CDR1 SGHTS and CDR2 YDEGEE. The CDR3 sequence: CASGNILGSGTYGYTF. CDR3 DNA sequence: TGTGCCAGCGGGAATATTTTAGGCAGCGGGACCTATGGCTACACCTTC.

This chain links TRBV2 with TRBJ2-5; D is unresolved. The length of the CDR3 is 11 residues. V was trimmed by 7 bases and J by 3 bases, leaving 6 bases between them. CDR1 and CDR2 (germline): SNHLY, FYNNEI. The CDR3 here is CASKVKETQYF. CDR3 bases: TGTGCCAGCAAAGTCAAAGAGACCCAGTACTTC.